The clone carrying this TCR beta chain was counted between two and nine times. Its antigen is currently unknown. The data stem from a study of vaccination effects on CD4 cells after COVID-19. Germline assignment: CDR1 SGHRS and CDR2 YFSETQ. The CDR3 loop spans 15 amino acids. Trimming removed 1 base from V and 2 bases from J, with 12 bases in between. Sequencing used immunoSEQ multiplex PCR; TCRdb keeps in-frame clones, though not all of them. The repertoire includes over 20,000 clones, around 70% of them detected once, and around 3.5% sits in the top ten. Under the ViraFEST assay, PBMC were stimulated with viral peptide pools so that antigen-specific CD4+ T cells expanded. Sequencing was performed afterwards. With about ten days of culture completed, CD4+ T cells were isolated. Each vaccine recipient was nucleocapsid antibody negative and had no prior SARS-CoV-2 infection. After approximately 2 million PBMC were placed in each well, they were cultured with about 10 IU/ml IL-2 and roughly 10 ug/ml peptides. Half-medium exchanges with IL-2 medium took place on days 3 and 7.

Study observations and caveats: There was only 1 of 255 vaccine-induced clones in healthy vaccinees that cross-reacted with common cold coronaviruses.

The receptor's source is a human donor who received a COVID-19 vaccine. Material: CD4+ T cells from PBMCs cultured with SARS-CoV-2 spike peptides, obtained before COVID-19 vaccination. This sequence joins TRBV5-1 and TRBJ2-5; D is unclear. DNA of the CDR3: TGCGCCAGCAGCTTGCGACCTCCCCAACAAGAGACCCAGTACTTC. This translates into CASSLRPPQQETQYF. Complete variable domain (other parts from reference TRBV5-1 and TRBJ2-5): KAGVTQTPRYLIKTRGQQVTLSCSPISGHRSVSWYQQTPGQGLQFLFEYFSETQRNKGNFPGRFSGRQFSNSRSEMNVSTLELGDSALYLCASSLRPPQQETQYFGPGTRLLVL.